The clone carrying this T cell receptor beta chain was recorded a few times. What it recognizes is unknown. This entry comes from a study of T cell repertoires in cytomegalovirus infection. TCRdb re-analysed the reads in MiXCR, keeping a single row per CDR3 protein. The sample contains roughly 500,000 distinct CDR3 sequences, more than 40% of which appear only once. The clonotype comes from a human donor in good health (CMV status not recorded). Some clones in this sample may be carry-over from other donors' samples. Sequenced here: cultured PBMCs, sampled from culture after CMV antigen stimulation.

The CDR3 DNA reads as TGTGCCAGCAGCTTACGGGGGCTGATGAAAGCCTACGAGCAGTACTTC. Its protein product is CASSLRGLMKAYEQYF. The V and J genes are TRBV7-2 and TRBJ2-7; D is tentatively TRBD1 or TRBD2 (6 bases each). CDR3 length equals 16 residues. V lost 2 bases to trimming and J lost 2 bases, with 16 bases between them. Looked up from germline, CDR1 is SGHTA and CDR2 is FQGNSA.